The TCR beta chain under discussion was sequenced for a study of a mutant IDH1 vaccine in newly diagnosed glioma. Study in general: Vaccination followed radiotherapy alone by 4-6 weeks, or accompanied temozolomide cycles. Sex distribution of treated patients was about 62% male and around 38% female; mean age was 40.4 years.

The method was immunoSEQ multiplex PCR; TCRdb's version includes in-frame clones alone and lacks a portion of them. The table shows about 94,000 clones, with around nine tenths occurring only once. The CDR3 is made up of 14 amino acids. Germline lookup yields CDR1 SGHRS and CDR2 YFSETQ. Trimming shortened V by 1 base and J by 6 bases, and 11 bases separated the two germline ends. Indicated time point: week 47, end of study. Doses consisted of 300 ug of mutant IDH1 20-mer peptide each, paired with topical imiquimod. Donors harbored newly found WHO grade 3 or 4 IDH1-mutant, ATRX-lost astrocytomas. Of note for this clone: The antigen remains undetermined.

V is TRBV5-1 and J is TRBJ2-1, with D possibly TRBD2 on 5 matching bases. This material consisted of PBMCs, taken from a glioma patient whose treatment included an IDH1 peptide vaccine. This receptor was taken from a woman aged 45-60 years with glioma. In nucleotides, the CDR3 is TGCGCCAGCAGCTTGCCTAGCCCCGCCAATGAGCAGTTCTTC. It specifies CASSLPSPANEQFF.